The rows below give T cell receptor beta chains drawn from one sample of a study of monozygotic twins with inflammatory bowel disease. From its re-call of the 5' RACE reads, TCRdb lists each CDR3 protein once, without DNA. In total, the table holds approximately 400,000 distinct CDR3 sequences. The sequenced sample consisted of blood. These receptors all stem from a human donor with ulcerative colitis or Crohn's disease, or a healthy co-twin of an affected twin (not recorded which). The CDR3 runs from the conserved cysteine through the conserved F or W. The order of the fields is V gene, J gene, CDR3 protein.

TRBV5-5	TRBJ1-5	CASSLGDRGPVDQPQHF
TRBV5-1	TRBJ2-1	CASSLAAQPTYNEQFF
TRBV7-6	TRBJ1-4	CASSANSGPINEKLFF
TRBV12-3/TRBV12-4	TRBJ1-2	CASAGQGAYGYTF
TRBV6-5	TRBJ2-1	CASRARSGSEQFF
TRBV4-3	TRBJ1-4	CASSQDPGTGGLFF
TRBV7-3	TRBJ2-3	CASSIGTSGSTQYF
TRBV28	TRBJ2-7	CASSSLRTLFSVDPGQGEQYF
TRBV7-2	TRBJ2-1	CASMGLAGTNEQFF
TRBV28	TRBJ2-7	CASSFRATYEQYF
TRBV2	TRBJ2-2	CASSLDGRNTGELFF
TRBV7-2	TRBJ2-7	CASSLGLAGASYEQYF
TRBV19	TRBJ2-7	CASSIVGGVTYEQYF
TRBV12-3/TRBV12-4	TRBJ2-7	CASSPPWNSYEQYF
TRBV18	TRBJ1-3	CASSPPRVSGNTIYF
TRBV12-3/TRBV12-4	TRBJ2-4	CASSFGTLAKNIQYF
TRBV20-1	TRBJ2-1	CSAFFDGPSYNEQFF
TRBV20-1	TRBJ2-2	CSVRVLAGGPRGELFF
TRBV29-1	TRBJ2-7	CSVSPRLEGEQYF
TRBV5-4	TRBJ2-5	CASSLQGQETQYF
TRBV4-2	TRBJ2-1	CASSQFLAGPDNEQFF
TRBV6-1	TRBJ2-2	CASSVDTNTGEMFF
TRBV20-1	TRBJ2-7	CSPWAGGPYEQYF
TRBV5-1	TRBJ2-7	CASSLSGVLPYEQYF
TRBV7-2	TRBJ2-2	CASSLQGMGTGELFF
TRBV21-1	TRBJ1-5	CASRMLQGTNPSNQPQHF
TRBV11-3	TRBJ2-1	CASSLAGISYNEQFF
TRBV29-1	TRBJ2-2	CSGAGGTGELFF
TRBV5-1	TRBJ2-5	CASSRLGETQYF
TRBV5-5	TRBJ2-1	CASSPTPPDEQFF
TRBV19	TRBJ1-5	CASSIAEFSNQPQHF
TRBV6-2/TRBV6-3	TRBJ2-7	CASSYMEGTLGYEQYF
TRBV19	TRBJ2-7	CASSPHDAGQREQYF
TRBV11-2	TRBJ2-1	CASSSIAGRDNEQFF
TRBV10-3	TRBJ2-2	CAITRGQGKVGTGELFF
TRBV10-3	TRBJ2-2	CAISCTDNTGELFF
TRBV28	TRBJ2-6	CASSFPGGLGANVLTF
TRBV28	TRBJ2-7	CASSLGDRVWYF
TRBV5-6	TRBJ1-5	CASSLGSENQPQHF
TRBV5-6	TRBJ1-4	CASSLAGRREKLFF
TRBV12-3/TRBV12-4	TRBJ2-2	CASSFVSRDTGELFF
TRBV6-2/TRBV6-3	TRBJ2-7	CASGPNYRFLPIEQYF
TRBV10-3	TRBJ2-7	CATEDGTGPYEQYF
TRBV7-7	TRBJ2-2	CASSYINTGELFF
TRBV3-1	TRBJ2-1	CASSPRSSGLYNEQFF
TRBV12-3/TRBV12-4	TRBJ2-1	CASTQGSEQFF
TRBV4-1	TRBJ1-5	CASSQEVRSIQPQHF
TRBV7-7	TRBJ2-1	CASSLEGGLPYNEQFF
TRBV20-1	TRBJ2-3	CSALHRGQTDTQYF
TRBV4-1	TRBJ1-4	CASSQDPGPSAPSPSNEKLFF
TRBV20-1	TRBJ2-1	CSAGGRDRGNEQFF
TRBV7-3	TRBJ2-7	CASSLLGGEQYF
TRBV4-2	TRBJ1-1	CASSQVRGRGGLRNTEAFF
TRBV19	TRBJ1-1	CASSPGASMTEAFF
TRBV5-6	TRBJ1-2	CASSSRTGEDLFGYGYTF
TRBV11-2	TRBJ2-1	CASSSTWDEQFF
TRBV27	TRBJ2-3	CASGWQGRGDTQYF
TRBV18	TRBJ1-1	CASSPLDQSATTEAFF
TRBV7-2	TRBJ2-7	CASSLGDILSEQYF
TRBV9	TRBJ2-7	CASSVGRGPYEQYF